This TCR beta chain was recorded in a study of T cell changes during pregnancy in multiple sclerosis (dated by TCRdb to between 2019 and 2020). About the investigation overall: Changes in the T cell repertoire over the course of pregnancy were examined in this study in women with multiple sclerosis.

The library was obtained by the immunoSEQ multiplex PCR assay. TCRdb took over this immuneACCESS table, retaining in-frame rearrangements with V and J assigned. Such tables are incomplete; in checked studies, under half of the missing clones stem from an unresolved V gene, and the remainder is unexplained. Here the sample has tens of thousands of clones; 85% to 95% occur a single time. The top ten clonotypes cover just under 0.6% of the sample. A remark on this clone: The antigen it binds to is not known. No much larger clone is present one base from it, and per-base qualities are unavailable.

A distance of 13 bases separates the germline ends of V and J, which lose 4 bases and 9 bases respectively. The CDR3 runs 13 amino acids, cysteine and phenylalanine included. Of the read, only the CDR3 DNA is kept; its 39 bases are in frame from base 1. CDR1 and CDR2 (MNHNY, SVGAGI) derive from the germline V gene (reference sequence). Rearrangement joined TRBV6-6 to TRBJ2-1; the D gene is not confidently resolved. This clonotype was obtained from a female donor with multiple sclerosis, enrolled in a pregnancy study. Material: CD4+ T cells from peripheral blood mononuclear cells, obtained in the second trimester of pregnancy. The DNA sequence is given as TGTGCCAGCAGTTGGAGTGAGAGCCGTGAGCAGTTCTTC. Translation gives CASSWSESREQFF.